Following are 30 T cell receptor beta chains from one sample sequenced in a study of human T cells and chemical hapten exposure. Time point noted: patch test 2, 6 weeks after DPC sensitization. The sample's treatment: therapeutic diphenylcyclopropenone sensitization with weekly scalp DPC. Unfractionated whole blood was the source from which total RNA was extracted. Each CDR3 protein is one row after TCRdb ran MiXCR on the RACE reads. The sample lists approximately 46,000 distinct CDR3 sequences; approximately 9.5% were seen once. This sample comprised whole blood, obtained in connection with sensitization to the hapten diphenylcyclopropenone (DPC). The receptors shown here come from a woman under 40 with alopecia areata. Some clones in this sample may be carry-over from other donors' samples.

The rearrangement uses TRBV28 and TRBJ2-2, with unresolved D. Germline values: CDR1 MDHEN, CDR2 SYDVKM. V was trimmed by 4 bases and J by 7 bases, leaving 13 bases between them. The CDR3 sequence is 14 residues long. The CDR3 region is CASSSPPLSGELFF. For the CDR3, the DNA is TGTGCCAGCAGTTCGCCCCCCTTAAGCGGGGAGCTGTTTTTT.

This clonotype was picked up many times. The V and J genes are TRBV19 and TRBJ2-2, with no clear D. V was pared by 1 base and J by 10 bases, with 13 bases between. Per germline, CDR1 LNHDA and CDR2 SQIVND (reference sequence). This CDR3 comprises 14 residues. This CDR3 reads CASSIVRDKVELFF. For the CDR3, the DNA is TGTGCCAGTAGTATAGTCCGAGACAAGGTGGAGCTGTTTTTT. The whole variable domain, filled in from reference TRBV19 and TRBJ2-2, reads DGGITQSPKYLFRKEGQNVTLSCEQNLNHDAMYWYRQDPGQGLRLIYYSQIVNDFQKGDIAEGYSVSREKKESFPLTVTSAQKNPTAFYLCASSIVRDKVELFFGEGSRLTVL.

This clonotype occurred a few times. The rearrangement uses TRBV20-1 and TRBJ1-5; no reliable D call. V was shortened by 0 bases and J by 0 bases, with 6 bases between the two germline ends. CDR1 DFQATT and CDR2 SNEGSKA come from the germline V gene (reference sequence). The CDR3 loop spans 14 amino acids. The CDR3 nucleotides are TGCAGTGCTAGAGACCAAAATAGCAATCAGCCCCAGCATTTT. Protein: CSARDQNSNQPQHF.

This clonotype was detected many times. The chain recombines TRBV7-9 with TRBJ2-4, with D perhaps matching TRBD1 (6 bases). The CDR3 extends over 19 amino acids. The V gene lost 3 bases and the J gene lost 0 bases, with 21 bases spanning the gap. Germline assignment: CDR1 SEHNR and CDR2 FQNEAQ (reference sequence). In DNA, the CDR3 is TGTGCCAGCAGCTTTGATCCGAGACAGGAAGACCGAGCCAAAAACATTCAGTACTTC. Translated: CASSFDPRQEDRAKNIQYF. The full variable domain, with the rest looked up from reference TRBV7-9 and TRBJ2-4, is DTGVSQNPRHKITKRGQNVTFRCDPISEHNRLYWYRQTLGQGPEFLTYFQNEAQLEKSRLLSDRFSAERPKGSFSTLEIQRTEQGDSAMYLCASSFDPRQEDRAKNIQYFGAGTRLSVL.

The sample holds a few counts of this clonotype. The chain has TRBV6-2 or TRBV6-3 and TRBJ1-1, with D unresolved. This CDR3 spans 15 amino acids. V was trimmed by 7 bases and J by 6 bases, leaving 21 bases between them. CDR1 is MNHEY and CDR2 is SVGEGT in the germline V gene. The CDR3 loop reads CASTDGLSGWAEAFF. As DNA, the CDR3 is TGTGCCAGCACCGACGGGTTATCGGGGTGGGCTGAAGCTTTCTTT.

This clonotype was seen repeatedly, ten times or more. The V and J genes are TRBV15 and TRBJ2-7; maybe TRBD2 (6 bases). The length of the CDR3 is 14 residues. With 3 bases removed from V and 0 bases from J, the gap between germline ends came to 9 bases. Germline assignment: CDR1 LNHNV and CDR2 YYDKDF (reference sequence). CDR3 region: CATSSGGSSYEQYF. Here the CDR3 DNA reads TGTGCCACCAGCAGTGGAGGGAGCTCCTACGAGCAGTACTTC.

This clonotype has a count of ten or more. The chain links TRBV11-2 to TRBJ1-5; D gene ambiguous. Germline CDR1 is SGHAT and CDR2 is FQNNGV. Trimming left V 5 bases short and J 5 bases short, with 10 bases between. The CDR3 has 13 amino acids. The CDR3 here is CASSRERDQPQHF. CDR3 in DNA: TGTGCCAGCAGCCGTGAAAGGGATCAGCCCCAGCATTTT.

This clonotype was picked up a small number of times. The V and J genes are TRBV7-9 and TRBJ2-3, with 7 nucleotides matching TRBD1. Trimming at V came to 3 bases and at J to 6 bases, leaving 9 bases not matched to a gene. Germline assignment: CDR1 SEHNR and CDR2 FQNEAQ (reference sequence). There are 15 residues in the CDR3. CDR3 in amino acids: CASSFTGVYSDTQYF. As DNA, the CDR3 is TGTGCCAGCAGCTTTACAGGGGTTTATTCGGATACGCAGTATTTT.

The gene calls are TRBV14 and TRBJ2-7, with 7 bases lining up with TRBD1. CDR1 SGHDN and CDR2 FVKESK come from the germline V gene. V lost 1 base and J lost 6; bases outside the gene matches: 9. CDR3 length: 15 residues. CDR3 DNA: TGTGCCAGCAGCCAAGTTCACAGGGGAATTGGCGAGCAGTACTTC. This translates into CASSQVHRGIGEQYF.

A note on this clonotype: A much larger clone is a single base away; this may be a read error. The genes are TRBV7-2 and TRBJ1-3; 8 bases agree with TRBD1. Per germline, CDR1 SGHTA and CDR2 FQGNSA. The CDR3 has 16 amino acids. The junction had 3 bases not matched to a gene; V was cut back by 2 bases and J by 0 bases. The CDR3 nucleotides are TGTGCCAGCAGCTTATCCGGACAGGGCTCTGGAAACACCATATATTTT. Its translation: CASSLSGQGSGNTIYF. Full variable domain (missing parts from reference TRBV7-2 and TRBJ1-3): GAGVSQSPSNKVTEKGKDVELRCDPISGHTALYWYRQSLGQGLEFLIYFQGNSAPDKSGLPSDRFSAERTGGSVSTLTIQRTQQEDSAVYLCASSLSGQGSGNTIYFGEGSWLTVV.

In this sample, this clonotype turned up a few times. The chain employs TRBV2 and TRBJ2-2; D is ambiguous. Germline-derived CDR1 and CDR2 are SNHLY and FYNNEI. CDR3 length equals 15 residues. V lost 7 bases to trimming and J lost 3 bases, with 15 bases between them. CDR3 protein: CASKRSDEYTGELFF. DNA for the CDR3: TGTGCCAGCAAAAGGTCGGATGAGTACACCGGGGAGCTGTTTTTT.

This clonotype was detected ten times or more. Relative to the germline gene, one junction end is altered; a read error may explain this. V usage is TRBV7-7 and J usage is TRBJ2-5; D ambiguous. The CDR3 consists of 13 residues. Germline V gene data show CDR1 as SSHAT and CDR2 as FNYEAQ (reference sequence). The CDR3 spells CASSLRLQETQYF. In DNA, the CDR3 is TGTGCTAGCAGCTTAAGGCTGCAAGAGACCCAGTACTTC.

This clonotype occurred many times. J is TRBJ2-7 and V is TRBV6-2 or TRBV6-3; D possibly corresponds to TRBD2 (6 bases). Germline loops: CDR1 MNHEY, CDR2 SVGEGT. Trimming shortened V by 1 base and J by 0 bases, and 10 bases separated the two germline ends. The CDR3 totals 15 residues. The CDR3 DNA reads as TGTGCCAGCAGTTACTGGGAGGTGATCTCCTACGAGCAGTACTTC. As protein: CASSYWEVISYEQYF.

V usage is TRBV2 and J usage is TRBJ1-2; D not certain. Germline V gene lookup returns CDR1 SNHLY and CDR2 FYNNEI. V was cut by 3 bases and J by 0 bases, with 8 bases left in between. There are 14 residues in the CDR3. Here the CDR3 reads CASSEGGANYGYTF. The CDR3 coding sequence is TGTGCCAGCAGTGAGGGCGGAGCTAACTATGGCTACACCTTC.

This clonotype came up a few times. The J gene is TRBJ1-5, the V gene TRBV30, with 7 bases identical to TRBD1. The V and J ends lost 2 bases and 4 bases, in that order; junction bases with no gene match: 8. This CDR3 comprises 15 residues. CDR1 GTSNPN and CDR2 SVGIG come from the germline V gene (reference sequence). The CDR3 sequence is CAWSTGVTGNQPQHF. CDR3 in DNA: TGTGCCTGGAGTACCGGGGTGACAGGGAATCAGCCCCAGCATTTT. The full variable domain, rest sourced from reference TRBV30 and TRBJ1-5, is SQTIHQWPATLVQPVGSPLSLECTVEGTSNPNLYWYRQAAGRGLQLLFYSVGIGQISSEVPQNLSASRPQDRQFILSSKKLLLSDSGFYLCAWSTGVTGNQPQHFGDGTRLSIL.

In this sample, this clonotype turned up a few times. The chain combines TRBV6-1 with TRBJ1-5; no clear D gene. V lost 3 bases and J 0 bases, leaving 6 bases between the germline ends. This CDR3 has 14 residues. Germline V lookup: CDR1 MNHNS, CDR2 SASEGT. The CDR3 DNA sequence: TGTGCCAGCAGTGAGGAGTATAGCAATCAGCCCCAGCATTTT. Protein: CASSEEYSNQPQHF.

The rearrangement joins TRBV25-1 to TRBJ2-3; the match to TRBD1 covers 8 bases. This CDR3 region has 14 residues. J gave up 8 bases and V 7 bases, and 11 bases lay outside the gene matches. Germline lookup yields CDR1 MGHDK and CDR2 SYGVNS. CDR3 nucleotides: TGTGCCAGCATTAATGACAGGGGAATCGGTACGCAGTATTTT. Amino acid sequence: CASINDRGIGTQYF.

The V and J genes are TRBV6-2 or TRBV6-3 and TRBJ1-1, with D tentatively TRBD1 (6 bases). The V gene's germline CDR1 is MNHEY and CDR2 SVGEGT. There are 15 residues in the CDR3. V lost 6 bases and J lost 0, with 14 bases in between. The chain's CDR3 is CASRDPGDMNTEAFF. The CDR3 nucleotides read TGTGCCAGCAGGGACCCGGGGGACATGAACACTGAAGCTTTCTTT.

This clonotype was detected many times. The CDR3 bases are TGTGCCAGCAGCTTCCGACTAGCGGATTATTACAATGAGCAGTTCTTC. Translated: CASSFRLADYYNEQFF. The genes are TRBV5-6 and TRBJ2-1; TRBD2 matches 9 bases. Germline V gene data show CDR1 as SGHDT and CDR2 as YYEEEE. The V segment lost 2 bases and the J segment 4 bases; nucleotides outside the gene matches: 7. This CDR3 is built from 16 residues.

For this clonotype: Given a much more abundant clone one base away, this may be a read error. The rearrangement joins TRBV14 to TRBJ2-1, with 8 nucleotides matching TRBD2. CDR1 and CDR2 (germline): SGHDN, FVKESK. The CDR3 is 20 residues long. In DNA form, the CDR3 reads TGTGCCATCAGCCCCAGGGTAGCGGGGTGGGAATCTAAACTCTACAATGAGCAGTTCTTC. This gives the protein CAISPRVAGWESKLYNEQFF.

This clonotype has only a few counts. The chain recombines TRBV30 with TRBJ2-2; D not certain. Trimming removed 4 bases from V and 6 bases from J, with 12 bases in between. CDR1 and CDR2 (germline): GTSNPN, SVGIG (reference sequence). This CDR3 is built from 13 residues. The CDR3 DNA follows: TGTGCCTGGAACTTCCGTGGTTCCGGGGAGCTGTTTTTT. Translating gives CAWNFRGSGELFF.

This clonotype has just a few counts. The chain uses TRBV12-3 or TRBV12-4 and TRBJ1-4; D may be TRBD1 (5 bases). The CDR3 has 14 residues. The V and J ends lost 1 base and 5 bases respectively, with 8 bases between them. The CDR3 nucleotides read TGTGCCAGCAGTTTAGGCCGGGGGAATGAAAAACTGTTTTTT. Protein sequence: CASSLGRGNEKLFF.

This clonotype was observed a handful of times. V and J are TRBV5-6 and TRBJ2-2, with a tentative D call TRBD2 (6 bases). Between the trimmed V and J ends, which lost 1 base and 4 bases, there was a span of 20 bases. CDR3 length: 18 amino acids. Germline V gene sequence: CDR1 SGHDT, CDR2 YYEEEE. CDR3 in DNA: TGTGCCAGCAGCTTGAAAATAAGCCGTCAGGGAGGCACCGGGGAGCTGTTTTTT. As protein: CASSLKISRQGGTGELFF.

Ten or more counts support this clonotype. The chain employs TRBV27 and TRBJ1-1; 8 bases line up with TRBD1. The CDR3 is made up of 15 amino acids. V shed 3 bases, J shed 1 base, and the junction held 4 bases outside the gene matches. Germline CDR1 is MNHEY and CDR2 is SMNVEV (reference sequence). Here the CDR3 DNA reads TGTGCCAGCAGTTTTGGGGGACAGGCGAACACTGAAGCTTTCTTT. It encodes CASSFGGQANTEAFF.

This clonotype was counted a few times. The V and J genes are TRBV20-1 and TRBJ2-5; D is undetermined. Trimming cost V 6 bases and J 1 base, with 9 bases left between them. There are 12 residues in the CDR3. Germline-derived CDR1 and CDR2 are DFQATT and SNEGSKA (reference sequence). The CDR3 bases are TGCAGTGCGCCAGAGATCCAAGAGACCCAGTACTTC. This sequence encodes CSAPEIQETQYF.

This clonotype was detected only a few times. The V gene is TRBV30, the J gene TRBJ1-2; D is ambiguous. Trimming left V 6 bases short and J 4 bases short, with 12 bases between. In germline, CDR1 is GTSNPN, CDR2 SVGIG (reference sequence). The CDR3 covers 12 residues. In nucleotides, the CDR3 is TGTGCCTGCCAAGCAGTGCGCTATGGCTACACCTTC. It specifies CACQAVRYGYTF.

This clonotype was picked up many times. This chain connects TRBV28 to TRBJ1-3; 11 positions agree with TRBD1. The CDR3 is 14 residues long. V dropped 7 bases and J dropped 4; count of bases not matched to a gene: 3. The germline V gene encodes CDR1 MDHEN and CDR2 SYDVKM. CDR3 sequence reads: CASMDRGPGNTIYF. CDR3 nucleotides: TGTGCCAGCATGGACAGGGGGCCAGGAAACACCATATATTTT.

This clonotype was picked up a small number of times. CDR3 nucleotides: TGTGCCAGCAGACCCGGGACAGGGGATATGCAGCCCCAGCATTTT. Protein sequence: CASRPGTGDMQPQHF. This chain connects TRBV6-2 or TRBV6-3 to TRBJ1-5; 10 bases are a match to TRBD1. The V gene's germline CDR1 is MNHEY and CDR2 SVGEGT. The V gene end was trimmed by 6 bases and the J gene end by 7 bases; junction bases not matched to a gene: 9. The length of the CDR3 is 15 residues.

This clonotype was detected ten times or more. V and J are TRBV28 and TRBJ2-7; TRBD1 matches 7 bases. The CDR3 covers 14 residues. Per the germline V gene, CDR1 is MDHEN and CDR2 is SYDVKM. The junction had 6 bases not matched to a gene; V was cut back by 2 bases and J by 5 bases. The CDR3 coding sequence is TGTGCCAGCAGTTTACGGCAGGGGGTCCACGAGCAGTACTTC. It yields the protein CASSLRQGVHEQYF.

This clonotype was seen ten or more times. V is TRBV25-1 and J is TRBJ2-5; D is undetermined. V lost 0 bases and J lost 7, with 3 bases in between. The germline gives CDR1 MGHDK, CDR2 SYGVNS. This CDR3 is built from 11 residues. CDR3 protein: CASSEYGTQYF. CDR3 DNA: TGTGCCAGCAGTGAATATGGGACCCAGTACTTC.